This TCR beta chain derives from a study of blood T cell repertoires in COVID-19. A single count supports this clone. CDR3 size: 15 residues. V shed 1 base and J shed 3 bases, with 11 bases lying between them. Germline loops: CDR1 LGHDT, CDR2 YNNKEL (reference sequence). The protocol was immunoSEQ multiplex PCR, while the TCRdb copy is restricted to in-frame clones and leaves out a portion. The sample includes fewer than 250,000 clones, roughly 86% of them seen just once. This receptor was identified in a woman between 55 and 75 years old who had recovered from COVID-19. The source material was peripheral blood. The rearrangement joins TRBV3-1 (or the pseudogene TRBV3-2) to TRBJ2-3; D ambiguous. The CDR3: CASSQVAVGTDTQYF. CDR3 sequence (DNA): TGTGCCAGCAGCCAAGTTGCGGTTGGGACAGATACGCAGTATTTT.